This paragraph covers one T cell receptor beta chain sequence. The CDR3 contains 12 residues. Germline lookup yields CDR1 SGDLS and CDR2 YYNGEE. V shed 4 bases and J shed 8 bases, with 9 bases lying between them. The repertoire was sequenced with immunoSEQ multiplex PCR; TCRdb's copy has only in-frame clones and lacks some. The table lists 32,000 or so clones, roughly 89% of them singletons, with roughly 10% in the top ten. This sample was taken from a study of T cell changes during pregnancy in multiple sclerosis. This chain links TRBV9 with TRBJ2-2; weak D call: TRBD2 (5 bases). The specimen was CD8+ T cells from peripheral blood mononuclear cells, collected in the second trimester of pregnancy. This TCR came from a female donor with multiple sclerosis, enrolled in a pregnancy study. The CDR3 loop is CASSPRRGELFF. The CDR3 nucleotides are TGTGCCAGCAGCCCTAGGAGGGGGGAGCTGTTTTTT.